A selection of T cell receptor beta chains follows, all from one sample in a study of shared clonotypes between healthy human individuals. TCRdb's copy holds only in-frame clones and misses some; the assay was immunoSEQ multiplex PCR. The repertoire has 950,000 to 1,100,000 clones, around three quarters of them found once; the top ten carry 0.5% to 0.65%. The specimen was memory CD4+ T cells from PBMCs. The receptor set was obtained from a young man in good health. Some clones in this sample may be carry-over from other donors' samples. CDR3s include the opening cysteine and the closing phenylalanine or tryptophan. The D gene is left open where the match is weak. The size of a clone is reported for some rows only, either as once, few or many, or as a class for expanded clones.

D gene	clone size	J gene	V gene	CDR3 DNA	CDR3 protein
-	-	TRBJ2-3	TRBV5-1	TGCGCCAGCAGCTTGTTCAGCGAGGAAAATACGCAGTATTTT	CASSLFSEENTQYF
-	-	TRBJ2-1	TRBV4-1	TGCGCCAGCAGCCCCACCGGGCGGTGGACCTACAATGAGCAGTTCTTC	CASSPTGRWTYNEQFF
TRBD2	-	TRBJ2-2	TRBV11-3	TGTGCCAGCAGCCTCCTGGCGGGAGAGGGCGGGGAGCTGTTTTTT	CASSLLAGEGGELFF
-	-	TRBJ1-2	TRBV4-2	TGTGCCAGCAGCCGTCAACAGGTTAAAAATGGGGATGGCTACACCTTC	CASSRQQVKNGDGYTF
TRBD2	-	TRBJ2-1	TRBV5-1	TGCGCCAGCAGTGCGGGAGGTCTGGACAATGAGCAGTTCTTC	CASSAGGLDNEQFF
-	many	TRBJ1-2	TRBV2	TGTGCCAGCAGTGCAGGGCTTGCCTATGGCTACACCTTC	CASSAGLAYGYTF
-	-	TRBJ1-4	TRBV4-1	TGCGCCAGCAGCCCAACGCCCGGCGCAATCGCGATCGAAAAACTGTTTTTT	CASSPTPGAIAIEKLFF
-	-	TRBJ1-1	TRBV6-5	TGTGCCAGCAGTTACTCTACCGGGGTCTCGAACACTGAAGCTTTCTTT	CASSYSTGVSNTEAFF
-	-	TRBJ1-3	TRBV15	TGTGCCACCAGCAGAGGGGGCTCTGGAAACACCATATATTTT	CATSRGGSGNTIYF
-	-	TRBJ1-1	TRBV14	TGTGCCAGCAGCCAAGTCACAGACTCTTACAAAGCTTTCTTT	CASSQVTDSYKAFF
TRBD2	many	TRBJ2-3	TRBV10-3	TGTGCCGCCCGACCCCATGGCGGGAGAGGGGCTGAAAGCACAGATACGCAGTATTTT	CAARPHGGRGAESTDTQYF
-	-	TRBJ2-2	TRBV9	TGTGCCAGCAGTCACCAGGGACAACAAAACACCGGGGAGCTGTTTTTT	CASSHQGQQNTGELFF
TRBD1	once	TRBJ1-2	TRBV29-1	TGCAGCGCCGCGACAGGGAACTATGGCTACACCTTC	CSAATGNYGYTF
TRBD1	once	TRBJ1-1	TRBV10-3	TGTGCCATCAGTCACAGGGGTGAGCACACTGAAGCTTTCTTT	CAISHRGEHTEAFF
TRBD1	once	TRBJ2-7	TRBV4-1	TGCGCCAGCAGCCATCCCCAGGGGGCCGGGTACGAGCAGTACTTC	CASSHPQGAGYEQYF
-	-	TRBJ2-2	TRBV2	TGTGCCAGCAGTGAAGATGTGATCACCGGGGAGCTGTTTTTT	CASSEDVITGELFF
TRBD1	-	TRBJ1-2	TRBV5-1	TGCGCCAGCAGCTCACAGGGGGAGGGTGGCTACACCTTC	CASSSQGEGGYTF
-	-	TRBJ2-2	TRBV7-9	TGTGCCAGCAGCTTAAAGGGTCCCATGAACACCGGGGAGCTGTTTTTT	CASSLKGPMNTGELFF
-	-	TRBJ1-2	TRBV5-4	TGTGCCAGCAGCTTGGATATCTATGGCTACACCTTC	CASSLDIYGYTF
-	-	TRBJ1-2	TRBV19	TGTGCCAGTAACGGTTGGGGGGTTAACTATGGCTACACCTTC	CASNGWGVNYGYTF
-	-	TRBJ1-5	TRBV7-2	TGTGCCAGCAGTTCTAACCCCGGGGGCTTTCAGCCCCAGCATTTT	CASSSNPGGFQPQHF
TRBD2	-	TRBJ2-3	TRBV5-1	TGCGCCAGCAGCTTGGGAGCGGGAGTTACAGATACGCAGTATTTT	CASSLGAGVTDTQYF
-	-	TRBJ2-5	TRBV2	TGTGCCAGCAGTGTCGAGCAGGGTGGACAAGAGACCCAGTACTTC	CASSVEQGGQETQYF
-	-	TRBJ1-1	TRBV19	TGTGCCAGTAGTCTCCGGGTTTACGCTGAAGCTTTCTTT	CASSLRVYAEAFF
TRBD1	-	TRBJ2-7	TRBV28	TGTGCCAGCAACAGACAGGGGGTAAGAAACGAGCAGTACTTC	CASNRQGVRNEQYF
TRBD2	-	TRBJ2-3	TRBV15	TGTGCCACCAGCAGAGATCGGGGACTAGCTACACTAGATAGTCCGTATTTT	CATSRDRGLATLDSPYF
-	-	TRBJ2-1	TRBV7-8	TGTGCCAGCAGCGTCGGACCTACCAATGAGCAGTTCTTC	CASSVGPTNEQFF
TRBD1	-	TRBJ1-4	TRBV5-1	TGCGCCAGCAGCTATGGACAGGGGAATGAAAAACTGTTTTTT	CASSYGQGNEKLFF
TRBD2	-	TRBJ2-7	TRBV28	TGTGCCAGCATCCGGGAGGTAGGGGCGTCCTCCTACGAGCAGTACTTC	CASIREVGASSYEQYF
-	-	TRBJ1-1	TRBV5-1	TGCGCCAGCAGCCGCGGTGAGGGACGAGGGGAAGCTTTCTTT	CASSRGEGRGEAFF
TRBD1	-	TRBJ2-1	TRBV9	TGTGCCAGCAGTCGGCGACAGGGGGCTAGTTTAAATGAGCAGTTCTTC	CASSRRQGASLNEQFF
-	-	TRBJ2-5	TRBV5-1	TGCGCCAGCAGCTTGGGGACGGGTAAAGAGACCCAGTACTTC	CASSLGTGKETQYF
-	-	TRBJ2-5	TRBV7-9	TGTGCCAGCAGCCGAGGGGGAGAAGAGACCCAGTACTTC	CASSRGGEETQYF
-	-	TRBJ1-2	TRBV9	TGTGCCAGCAGCTTACAGGGTGGCTATGGCTACACCTTC	CASSLQGGYGYTF
-	-	TRBJ2-7	TRBV5-1	TGCGCCAGCAGCTCCGAAAGTCCCTTTCTTACCTACGAGCAGTACTTC	CASSSESPFLTYEQYF
TRBD1	-	TRBJ1-5	TRBV5-4	TGTGCCAGCAGCTCGGACAGGGCTCAGCCCCAGCATTTT	CASSSDRAQPQHF
TRBD1	-	TRBJ1-2	TRBV28	TGTGCCAGCAGTTCTTACAGGGGCGGGGGCTACACCTTC	CASSSYRGGGYTF
TRBD2	-	TRBJ2-1	TRBV5-1	TGCGCCAGCAGCTTTTCTAGCGGGATAGGCAATGAGCAGTTCTTC	CASSFSSGIGNEQFF
-	-	TRBJ2-2	TRBV7-2	TGTGCCAGCAGTTGGGACCGGGGCTTTGAGCTGTTTTTT	CASSWDRGFELFF
-	-	TRBJ2-3	TRBV5-6	TGTGCCAGCAGCTCCGGGGTGGGGGGCGCAGATACGCAGTATTTT	CASSSGVGGADTQYF
-	-	TRBJ1-4	TRBV10-3	TGTGCCATCAGTGAAGGGGCAGGGGCAGGTGAAAAACTGTTTTTT	CAISEGAGAGEKLFF
TRBD1	-	TRBJ2-2	TRBV27	TGTGCCAGCAGTCCGGACAGGGACACCGGGGAGCTGTTTTTT	CASSPDRDTGELFF
-	-	TRBJ2-2	TRBV28	TGTGCCAGCAGCCCAGGGGACACCGGGGAGCTGTTTTTT	CASSPGDTGELFF
-	-	TRBJ2-1	TRBV2	TGTGCCAGCAGGGCCGGGGGGCTGGAGCAGTTCTTC	CASRAGGLEQFF
TRBD2	-	TRBJ2-1	TRBV5-6	TGTGCCAGCAGCTTGGGAGTAGCGGGAGCCAATGAGCAGTTCTTC	CASSLGVAGANEQFF
TRBD1	-	TRBJ2-2	TRBV30	TGTGCCTGGAGACAGGGGCCCAACACCGGGGAGCTGTTTTTT	CAWRQGPNTGELFF
TRBD2	-	TRBJ2-1	TRBV5-5	TGTGCCAGCAGCATCGGACTAGCGGGAGGGAATGAGCAGTTCTTC	CASSIGLAGGNEQFF
-	once	TRBJ1-1	TRBV27	TGTGCCAGCAGGTATTCAGGGACCCCGAACACTGAAGCTTTCTTT	CASRYSGTPNTEAFF
-	-	TRBJ1-1	TRBV5-1	TGCGCCAGCAGCTTGGAGGGAAGCCTGAACACTGAAGCTTTCTTT	CASSLEGSLNTEAFF
-	once	TRBJ2-1	TRBV28	TGTGCCAGCAGTTTACTCGGCTCCTACAATGAGCAGTTCTTC	CASSLLGSYNEQFF
-	-	TRBJ2-2	TRBV5-8	TGTGCCAGCAGCTTGACCATCACAGGGATTAACACCGGGGAGCTGTTTTTT	CASSLTITGINTGELFF